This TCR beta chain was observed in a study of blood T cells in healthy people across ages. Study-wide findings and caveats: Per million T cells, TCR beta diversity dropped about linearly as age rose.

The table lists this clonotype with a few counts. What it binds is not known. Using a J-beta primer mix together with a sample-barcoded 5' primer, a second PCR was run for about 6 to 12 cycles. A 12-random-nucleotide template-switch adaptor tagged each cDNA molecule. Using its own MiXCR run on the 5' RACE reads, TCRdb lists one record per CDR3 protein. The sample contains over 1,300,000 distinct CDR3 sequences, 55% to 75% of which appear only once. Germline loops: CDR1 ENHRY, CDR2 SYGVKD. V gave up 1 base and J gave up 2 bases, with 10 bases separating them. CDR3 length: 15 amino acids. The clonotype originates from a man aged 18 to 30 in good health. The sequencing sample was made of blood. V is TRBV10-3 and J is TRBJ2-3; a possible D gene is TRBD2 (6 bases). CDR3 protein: CAISEYRETTDTQYF. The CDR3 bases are TGTGCCATCAGTGAGTACCGGGAGACCACAGATACGCAGTATTTT.